This entry features one T cell receptor (beta chain) sequence. Its specific antigen is unknown. Base-call qualities are not available, and no considerably larger clone is one nucleotide away. The library was generated by the immunoSEQ multiplex PCR assay. Regarding the original processing steps: A statistical classification framework was developed to diagnose cytomegalovirus status using the catalog of TCR beta chain sequences. Imported from immuneACCESS, the table was reduced by TCRdb to in-frame sequences with V and J called. These copies leave out some clones; in studies compared against another copy, an unresolved V gene accounts for under half, and the cause of the remainder is not known. The D gene and trimming were derived from the DNA, and the V and J assignments and clone size from that table. For this sample the table gives over 200,000 clones, of which about 91% were detected only once. Of the sample, about 2.7% is held by the ten largest clones.

The donors were included in the validation cohort of some 120 subjects, a group kept apart from the roughly 700-subject first cohort. This sample is part of a study of cytomegalovirus exposure and HLA in healthy donors (TCRdb year 2017). Notes on the research overall: According to a later analysis, the roughly 120 validation repertoires were produced on the same platform as the roughly 600 repertoires of the first cohort. To predict cytomegalovirus infection status, the study combined high-throughput TCR immunosequencing, statistical association of individual TCRs with disease status, and machine learning. The study aimed to test whether cataloging public T cell receptors could reveal signatures of past pathogen exposure. In addition to the first cohort of approximately 650 subjects, a separate validation cohort of 130 or so different subjects was used.

Results and caveats for the whole study, not just this receptor: Of the cluster scores, about 94% were above 0 in a later analysis, which found that TCRs clustered in the first cohort also tended to co-occur in the roughly 130 validation repertoires. The classifier was reported to diagnose cytomegalovirus status with high specificity and sensitivity in both the original and validation cohorts. The study gave a list of 150 to 200 TCR beta chains associated with cytomegalovirus. All 120 or so repertoires were used to score co-occurrence in the validation cohort in a later analysis, because that analysis had no HLA typing for the cohort. Across donors, most TCR sequences were observed very rarely, whereas some public TCRs were present in many individuals. A few of the identified cytomegalovirus-associated TCR beta chains were confirmed in vitro to be specific for cytomegalovirus antigens. According to the authors, the approach could potentially be generalized to other disease states and immunological phenotypes.

V is shortened by 5 bases, J by 4 bases, and the region joining them spans 12 bases. From the cysteine up to the phenylalanine, the CDR3 has a length of 14 residues. Only the CDR3 region is kept as DNA, spanning 42 bases read in frame from base 1. CDR1 and CDR2, per the germline V gene, are SGHAT and FQNNGV. In this chain, TRBV11-2 is recombined with TRBJ2-1; the D gene is perhaps TRBD2, from 6 matching bases. Sequencing was done on a sample of PBMCs. The clonotype comes from a woman aged 18-29 years in good health and CMV-seronegative. The nucleotides read TGTGCCAGCAGCCCCACTCGGGGGTACAATGAGCAGTTCTTC. It is translated as CASSPTRGYNEQFF.